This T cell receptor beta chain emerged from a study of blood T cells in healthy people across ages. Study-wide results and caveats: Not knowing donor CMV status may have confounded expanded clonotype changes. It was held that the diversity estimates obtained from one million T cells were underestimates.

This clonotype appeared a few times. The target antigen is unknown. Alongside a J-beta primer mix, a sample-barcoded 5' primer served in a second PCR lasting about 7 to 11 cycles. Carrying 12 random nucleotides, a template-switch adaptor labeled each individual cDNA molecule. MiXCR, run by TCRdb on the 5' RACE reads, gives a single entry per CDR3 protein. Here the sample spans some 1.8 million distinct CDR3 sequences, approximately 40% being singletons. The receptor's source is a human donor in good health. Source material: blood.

The CDR3 region is CASSLDSTRYGYTF. CDR3 nucleotides: TGTGCCAGCAGCTTAGATTCCACGCGCTATGGCTACACCTTC. V and J are TRBV7-2 and TRBJ1-2, with D uncertain. Trimming shortened V by 1 base and J by 4 bases, and 10 bases separated the two germline ends. Germline V gene data show CDR1 as SGHTA and CDR2 as FQGNSA. The CDR3 spans 14 residues.